This section outlines one TCR beta chain sequence together with its context. As yet, its antigen is unknown. Other DNA sequences in this specimen translate into the identical CDR3. The record originates from a study of beta chain features in type 1 diabetes. General study points: For type 1 diabetes patients, VDJ junctions showed fewer insertions and more deletions.

This CDR3 has 13 amino acids. V gave up 3 bases and J gave up 3 bases, with 6 bases separating them. Per germline, CDR1 GTSNPN and CDR2 SVGIG (reference sequence). The entirety of the isolated RNA underwent reverse transcription, so expressed TCRB transcripts were sequenced. Profiled with immunoSEQ multiplex PCR; TCRdb holds only in-frame clones, not every one. The sample shows 450,000 to 550,000 clones, approximately 28% of them seen only once. Sampling consisted of one heparinised blood draw per donor, averaging approximately 120 mL. Sorted populations all had greater than 95% purity. The chain couples TRBV30 to TRBJ2-6; no firm D call. The sample comprised naive CD4+ T cells from blood. This clonotype was obtained from a man aged 18 to 35 in good health. For the CDR3, the DNA is TGTGCCTGGAGCGTCGGTGGGGCCAACGTCCTGACTTTC. It specifies CAWSVGGANVLTF.